Here is one TCR beta chain with its context. Produced via immunoSEQ multiplex PCR; TCRdb's table is partial and in-frame only. Of under 20,000 clones in the sample, over 80% were seen once. This entry comes from a study of blood T cell repertoires in COVID-19. Whole-study context: T cells, B-cell-depleted T cells, or PBMCs supplied cDNA or gDNA.

The length of the CDR3 is 15 residues. CDR1 and CDR2 (germline): SGHVS, FQNEAQ. V shed 7 bases, J shed 5 bases, and the junction held 11 bases outside the gene matches. This sequence was found in a human donor in a cohort sampled during active COVID-19. J is TRBJ2-5 and V is TRBV7-8, with 9 bases identical to TRBD1. The sample taken for sequencing was peripheral blood. In DNA, the CDR3 is TGTGCCAGCACGACTTCACAGGGGGCTGTCGAGACCCAGTACTTC. It codes for CASTTSQGAVETQYF.